The TCR beta chain under discussion was sequenced for a study of spatial heterogeneity in lung cancer. Time point specified: sample taken at primary tumor resection. The cohort: some 73 early-stage, untreated non-small cell lung cancer patients. Whole RNA was taken from tumor, nontumor lung or frozen PBMC; it was then sequenced unsorted. Points from the study as a whole: Estimates put coverage of tumor T cells 5.5% to 8% for alpha and less than 15% for beta chains. It was found that expanded intratumoral alpha and beta TCR counts tracked tumor mutation counts.

This clonotype was seen repeatedly, ten times or more. Its antigen is not known. V was shortened by 1 base and J by 0 bases, with 11 bases between the two germline ends. The CDR3 is made up of 16 amino acids. Germline V CDR1 and CDR2: SGHVS, FQNEAQ. TCRdb redid the calling of the 5' RACE reads with MiXCR, one entry per CDR3 protein. In the table there are about 18,000 distinct CDR3 sequences, 6.5% to 8.5% of which are singletons. This chain links TRBV7-8 with TRBJ2-3; maybe TRBD2 (6 bases). The source material was lung tumor tissue, sampled at surgery. The receptor's source is a male donor with early-stage non-small cell lung cancer. CDR3 bases: TGTGCCAGCAGCTTAGGGCTCGGGGGTAGCACAGATACGCAGTATTTT. Protein product: CASSLGLGGSTDTQYF.